Listed here are 14 T cell receptor beta chains from one sample, sequenced in a study of OX40 agonist ivuxolimab in advanced cancers. Only in-frame clones appear in the TCRdb table, and some are missing; sequencing was by immunoSEQ multiplex PCR. The sample holds 12,000 to 15,000 clones; approximately 93% are singletons and the top ten take around a fifth. Sample: CD4+ or CD8+ T cells sorted from blood, taken in a trial of the OX40 agonist ivuxolimab. These receptors were collected from an adult with an advanced solid tumor such as melanoma, head and neck, liver or kidney cancer.

The chain couples TRBV10-3 to TRBJ2-3, with 13 bases identical to TRBD2. CDR3 size: 15 residues. Unmatched junction bases numbered 6, after V lost 6 bases and J lost 6 bases. Germline V lookup: CDR1 ENHRY, CDR2 SYGVKD. In DNA form, the CDR3 reads TGTGCCATCAGAATGACTAGCGGGAGGCAGGATACGCAGTATTTT. Protein product: CAIRMTSGRQDTQYF.

The chain carries TRBV30 and TRBJ1-4, with 10 bases fitting TRBD1. There are 14 residues in the CDR3. The V and J ends lost 4 bases and 7 bases, in that order; junction bases with no gene match: 6. The V gene's germline CDR1 is GTSNPN and CDR2 SVGIG (reference sequence). The CDR3 region is CAWNPGQGSEKLFF. The CDR3 bases are TGTGCCTGGAACCCGGGACAGGGGAGTGAAAAACTGTTTTTT.

V is TRBV27 and J is TRBJ2-7; 9 bases fit TRBD1. Per the germline V gene, CDR1 is MNHEY and CDR2 is SMNVEV (reference sequence). The length of the CDR3 is 15 residues. The V and J ends lost 6 bases and 1 base, in that order; junction bases with no gene match: 7. CDR3 loop: CASSMSGQGSYEQYF. The CDR3 region has the DNA TGTGCCAGCAGCATGTCGGGACAGGGTTCCTACGAGCAGTACTTC.

The rearrangement uses TRBV7-2 and TRBJ2-7, with 8 bases aligning to TRBD1. With V trimmed by 10 bases and J by 0 bases, 11 bases remained unmatched. CDR3 length equals 15 residues. Germline lookup yields CDR1 SGHTA and CDR2 FQGNSA. CDR3 sequence: CATEPIGTGSYEQYF. In DNA, the CDR3 is TGTGCCACCGAGCCTATCGGGACAGGCTCCTACGAGCAGTACTTC.

The chain joins TRBV6-5 to TRBJ1-2; TRBD1 matches at 9 bases. J gave up 2 bases and V 4 bases, and 5 bases lay outside the gene matches. This CDR3 has 15 amino acids. Germline-derived CDR1 and CDR2 are MNHEY and SVGAGI. This CDR3 reads CASSFGTGRNYGYTF. The DNA for the CDR3 is TGTGCCAGCAGTTTCGGGACAGGGAGAAACTATGGCTACACCTTC.

The chain couples TRBV10-1 to TRBJ2-7; D may be TRBD2 (5 bases). V lost 0 bases and J lost 3, with 6 bases in between. This CDR3 is built from 13 residues. Germline CDR1 and CDR2: WNHNN and SYGVQD (reference sequence). CDR3 residues: CASSESAGYEQYF. The CDR3 nucleotides read TGCGCCAGCAGTGAGTCGGCGGGCTACGAGCAGTACTTC.

This clone has just one count. The V gene is TRBV28, the J gene TRBJ2-3; perhaps TRBD2 as D (5 bases). The germline gives CDR1 MDHEN, CDR2 SYDVKM. Deletions cut 6 bases from V and 10 bases from J, with 26 bases between. The CDR3 has 16 residues. The CDR3 spells CASRTPSDYQSRAQYF. In DNA, the CDR3 is TGTGCCAGCAGGACACCCAGTGACTATCAGTCGAGGGCGCAGTATTTT.

The genes are TRBV19 and TRBJ2-1; 10 bases are shared with TRBD2. V lost 0 bases and J lost 6; bases outside the gene matches: 8. The CDR3 extends over 17 amino acids. Germline V gene lookup returns CDR1 LNHDA and CDR2 SQIVND (reference sequence). The CDR3 bases are TGTGCCAGTAGTATAGACCACCCGGGACTAGCGATCAATGAGCAGTTCTTC. Amino acid sequence: CASSIDHPGLAINEQFF.

V gene TRBV5-1 combines with J gene TRBJ2-1; TRBD2 agrees at 10 bases. The CDR3 runs 16 residues. Germline values: CDR1 SGHRS, CDR2 YFSETQ. J lost 8 bases, V lost 2 bases, and 10 bases had no gene match. The CDR3 protein is CASSFELAGYGDEQFF. The CDR3 nucleotides read TGCGCCAGCAGCTTTGAACTAGCGGGATATGGTGATGAGCAGTTCTTC.

This sequence joins TRBV29-1 and TRBJ2-2; the D gene is possibly TRBD1 (5 bases). With 3 bases removed from V and 9 bases from J, the gap between germline ends came to 11 bases. The germline V gene encodes CDR1 SQVTM and CDR2 ANQGSEA. The CDR3 totals 12 residues. The DNA of the CDR3 is TGCAGCGTTGAGGGGCCGTTCAGGGAGCTGTTTTTT. This translates into CSVEGPFRELFF.

V is TRBV5-1 and J is TRBJ2-3, with TRBD2 matching over 9 bases. This CDR3 has 15 amino acids. J gave up 5 bases and V 4 bases, and 8 bases lay outside the gene matches. Germline V gene lookup returns CDR1 SGHRS and CDR2 YFSETQ. In DNA, the CDR3 is TGCGCCAGCAGCCTTGCGGCTAGCGGGAAAGATACGCAGTATTTT. It translates to CASSLAASGKDTQYF. The full variable domain, its missing parts supplied by reference TRBV5-1 and TRBJ2-3, is KAGVTQTPRYLIKTRGQQVTLSCSPISGHRSVSWYQQTPGQGLQFLFEYFSETQRNKGNFPGRFSGRQFSNSRSEMNVSTLELGDSALYLCASSLAASGKDTQYFGPGTRLTVL.

The chain links TRBV6-1 to TRBJ2-1; 8 bases fit TRBD2. The CDR3 length is 13 residues. The V and J ends lost 7 bases and 7 bases, in that order; junction bases with no gene match: 6. Germline loops: CDR1 MNHNS, CDR2 SASEGT. CDR3 nucleotide sequence: TGTGCCAGCATAGCGGGGTTAAATAATGAGCAGTTCTTC. Protein: CASIAGLNNEQFF.

CDR3 sequence reads: CASSQDWVAASSNEQFF. In DNA, the CDR3 is TGTGCCAGCAGCCAAGATTGGGTGGCCGCCAGCTCCAATGAGCAGTTCTTC. The V call is TRBV4-2, the J call TRBJ2-1; D is ambiguous. Germline CDR1 reads LGHNA; CDR2 reads YNFKEQ. CDR3 length: 17 amino acids. V lost 0 bases to trimming and J lost 6 bases, with 18 bases between them.

The rearrangement joins TRBV15 to TRBJ1-2; D might be TRBD1 (5 bases). CDR1 and CDR2 from the germline V gene are LNHNV and YYDKDF (reference sequence). Trimming took off 1 base at V and 0 bases at J, with 9 bases between the two ends. The length of the CDR3 is 15 residues. CDR3 residues: CATSRAGTANYGYTF. The CDR3 DNA is TGTGCCACCAGCAGAGCCGGGACCGCTAACTATGGCTACACCTTC. Combining the CDR3 with reference TRBV15 and TRBJ1-2 gives the whole variable domain DAMVIQNPRYQVTQFGKPVTLSCSQTLNHNVMYWYQQKSSQAPKLLFHYYDKDFNNEADTPDNFQSRRPNTSFCFLDIRSPGLGDTAMYLCATSRAGTANYGYTFGSGTRLTVV.